This T cell receptor beta chain was documented in a study of PD-1 blockade in classical Hodgkin lymphoma. Turning to the study itself: Each patient was given nivolumab 3 mg/kg through a vein every 2 weeks. General study results and limits: With CD4+ cells, TCR diversity rose significantly by C4D1, but not with CD8+ cells. Newly diagnosed patients and complete responders had comparable diversity at baseline. Newly diagnosed patients had baseline TCR diversity that was reportedly lower than that of healthy donors.

Every patient experienced relapse after autologous stem cell transplantation, and brentuximab vedotin exposure varied. Thawed PBMCs underwent magnetic negative selection to yield purified CD4+ T cells. Notes on this clone: Its antigen remains unidentified.

Looked up from germline, CDR1 is SGHTA and CDR2 is FQGNSA. V lost 5 bases, J lost 11 bases, and 18 bases lay in between. The CDR3 length is 13 residues. Clones were sequenced by immunoSEQ multiplex PCR, and TCRdb holds only the in-frame ones, with some missing. Here the sample spans approximately 30,000 clones, roughly 80% being singletons. The sequencing used CD4+ T cells from blood, collected at baseline. The sequence was collected from a human donor with classical Hodgkin lymphoma. The genes are TRBV7-2 and TRBJ1-1; perhaps TRBD1 as D (5 bases). The CDR3 nucleotides read TGTGCCAGCAGCCCTCGGGACTCCCTACAGGCTTTCTTT. Its protein product is CASSPRDSLQAFF.